The 27 T cell receptor beta chains given below trace back to one sample, sequenced in a study of T cell repertoires in cytomegalovirus infection (dated by TCRdb to between 2019 and 2020). TCRdb names Illumina HiSeq 1500 as the instrument used. The public reads were quality trimmed at Q25 with fastp and then assembled into clones with MiXCR by TCRdb, keeping productive beta chains. Each entry is one CDR3 protein sequence, shown with its most common DNA and genes. Present in this sample are 800,000 to 950,000 distinct CDR3 sequences, 32% of which were seen just once. Roughly an eighth of the sample goes to the ten largest clones. For these TCRs, the target antigens are not known. The treatment or condition label for this specimen denotes: in vitro stimulation with specific CMV peptide epitopes to enrich CMV-specific T cells. Sequenced here: cultured CD8+ T cells from PBMCs, sampled from culture after CMV antigen stimulation. These receptors were obtained from a human donor in good health (CMV status not recorded). Some clones in this sample may be carry-over from other donors' samples.

This clonotype has ten or more counts. This chain connects TRBV11-1 to TRBJ2-1; a possible D gene is TRBD1 (6 bases). The V and J ends lost 0 bases and 0 bases respectively, with 18 bases between them. The CDR3 consists of 19 residues. The germline gives CDR1 SGHAT, CDR2 FQDESV (reference sequence). CDR3 coding DNA: TGTGCCAGCAGCTTAGCTGGGCAGGGGATAAGCGGCTCCTACAATGAGCAGTTCTTC. Amino acid sequence: CASSLAGQGISGSYNEQFF.

A few counts support this clonotype. The chain carries TRBV4-3 and TRBJ2-3, with 10 bases that match TRBD2. CDR1 is LGHNA and CDR2 is YSLEER in the germline V gene. The CDR3 is made up of 18 amino acids. Trimming cost V 0 bases and J 3 bases; bases outside gene matches: 9. CDR3 nucleotides: TGCGCCAGCAGCCAAGATGGAGAGGGGACTAGCGAAACAGATACGCAGTATTTT. It encodes CASSQDGEGTSETDTQYF.

On this clonotype itself: A much larger clone differs by one base, so this may be a read error. The rearrangement uses TRBV7-8 and TRBJ2-3; 11 positions match TRBD2. Per the germline V gene, CDR1 is SGHVS and CDR2 is FQNEAQ. CDR3 length: 16 amino acids. The CDR3 sequence: CASSLKTSGARDTEYF. CDR3 nucleotide sequence: TGTGCCAGCAGCTTGAAGACTAGCGGGGCCAGGGATACGGAGTATTTT.

The chain couples TRBV5-1 to TRBJ1-2; possibly TRBD1 for D (5 bases). The germline CDR1 and CDR2 sequences are SGHRS and YFSETQ. V lost 0 bases, J lost 6 bases, and 6 bases lay in between. There are 12 residues in the CDR3. As DNA, the CDR3 is TGCGCCAGCAGCTTGGACAGGCATGGCTACACCTTC. As protein: CASSLDRHGYTF.

The chain is built from TRBV2 and TRBJ2-1, with TRBD2 matching over 16 bases. Per the germline V gene, CDR1 is SNHLY and CDR2 is FYNNEI. The trim removed 11 bases at V and 3 bases at J, leaving 13 bases unmatched. The CDR3 totals 18 residues. The CDR3 region has the DNA TGTGCCCGCCCTTACGGGACTAGCGGGGGGGCAGGCTACAATGAGCAGTTCTTC. The encoded protein is CARPYGTSGGAGYNEQFF. Full variable domain (remainder filled in from reference TRBV2 and TRBJ2-1): EPEVTQTPSHQVTQMGQEVILRCVPISNHLYFYWYRQILGQKVEFLVSFYNNEISEKSEIFDDQFSVERPDGSNFTLKIRSTKLEDSAMYFCARPYGTSGGAGYNEQFFGPGTRLTVL.

This rearrangement joins TRBV4-1 to TRBJ1-5; TRBD1 matches at 10 bases. The CDR3 has 16 amino acids. With 0 bases clipped from V and 4 bases from J, the junction kept 3 bases outside the gene matches. The V gene's germline CDR1 is MGHRA and CDR2 YSYEKL. The CDR3 coding sequence is TGCGCCAGCAGCCAAGACGGACAGGGGGGAAATCAGCCCCAGCATTTT. Protein product: CASSQDGQGGNQPQHF.

There are a few counts of this clonotype. The V call is TRBV25-1, the J call TRBJ1-2; the D gene is possibly TRBD1 (5 bases). Trimming pared 2 bases from V and 8 bases from J, leaving 12 bases between. The CDR3 length is 13 residues. Germline loops: CDR1 MGHDK, CDR2 SYGVNS. The CDR3 sequence is CASSEGGGDGYTF. The CDR3 nucleotides read TGTGCCAGCAGTGAAGGGGGAGGGGACGGCTACACCTTC.

J is TRBJ2-1 and V is TRBV15; TRBD1 is a possible D gene (6 bases). This CDR3 has 15 residues. V lost 3 bases, J lost 2 bases, and 11 bases lay in between. From germline, CDR1 is LNHNV and CDR2 YYDKDF (reference sequence). The CDR3 nucleotides are TGTGCCACCAGCAGCAGGGGTGGGGCCTACAATGAGCAGTTCTTC. It yields the protein CATSSRGGAYNEQFF.

This clonotype was picked up a small number of times. This chain uses TRBV15 with TRBJ2-1; unclear D gene. Trimming took off 1 base at V and 6 bases at J, with 4 bases between the two ends. The CDR3 has 12 residues. The germline V gene has CDR1 LNHNV and CDR2 YYDKDF (reference sequence). In nucleotides, the CDR3 is TGTGCCACCAGCAGAGTGCCCAATGAGCAGTTCTTC. Encoded protein: CATSRVPNEQFF.

The gene calls are TRBV4-1 and TRBJ2-4; D is unclear. The CDR3 totals 18 residues. Germline V CDR1 and CDR2: MGHRA, YSYEKL. V was cut by 2 bases and J by 0 bases, with 17 bases left in between. The CDR3 loop is CASSQPDLHLLAKNIQYF. The CDR3 DNA is TGCGCCAGCAGCCAACCGGACCTGCATCTTCTAGCCAAAAACATTCAGTACTTC.

The rearrangement uses TRBV7-9 and TRBJ2-7; no definite D call. The V end lost 0 bases, the J end lost 2 bases, and 11 bases lay between the germline ends. The CDR3 runs to 15 residues. Germline V gene sequence: CDR1 SEHNR, CDR2 FQNEAQ (reference sequence). DNA of the CDR3: TGTGCCAGCAGCTTAGCCGAACCGGGCCCCTACGAGCAGTACTTC. Translated, it gives CASSLAEPGPYEQYF.

This clonotype was observed a few times. The chain uses TRBV7-9 and TRBJ1-1, with D possibly matching TRBD1 (5 bases). The CDR3 runs to 15 residues. V was cut by 5 bases and J by 0 bases, with 13 bases left in between. Germline CDR1 reads SEHNR; CDR2 reads FQNEAQ (reference sequence). The CDR3 sequence: CASSGATTLNTEAFF. The CDR3, as DNA: TGTGCCAGCAGCGGGGCTACAACACTGAACACTGAAGCTTTCTTT.

There are a few counts of this clonotype. The chain carries TRBV27 and TRBJ2-5; D is ambiguous. Trimming removed 7 bases from V and 5 bases from J, with 14 bases in between. CDR3 length: 13 residues. Germline loops: CDR1 MNHEY, CDR2 SMNVEV (reference sequence). CDR3 amino acids: CASTRGLGETQYF. CDR3 sequence (DNA): TGTGCCAGCACCCGCGGCCTGGGGGAGACCCAGTACTTC.

This clonotype turned up a few times. The chain couples TRBV19 to TRBJ1-5; D uncertain. Germline V CDR1 and CDR2: LNHDA, SQIVND (reference sequence). Trimming cost V 5 bases and J 3 bases, with 11 bases left between them. The CDR3 loop spans 14 amino acids. CDR3: CASSPGKHNQPQHF. The CDR3 coding sequence is TGTGCCAGTAGTCCCGGGAAGCACAATCAGCCCCAGCATTTT.

The chain carries TRBV7-8 and TRBJ1-5, with 7 bases lining up with TRBD1. Trimming at V came to 1 base and at J to 3 bases, leaving 3 bases not matched to a gene. The germline V gene encodes CDR1 SGHVS and CDR2 FQNEAQ. CDR3 length: 15 residues. The CDR3 loop reads CASSLEDRINQPQHF. The CDR3 nucleotides are TGTGCCAGCAGCTTAGAGGACAGGATCAATCAGCCCCAGCATTTT.

This clonotype appeared many times. The chain employs TRBV7-6 and TRBJ1-1; D is uncertain. The CDR3 spans 15 residues. The V and J ends lost 7 bases and 0 bases respectively, with 15 bases between them. CDR1 SGHVS and CDR2 FNYEAQ come from the germline V gene. The CDR3 DNA reads as TGTGCCAGCATCCTCAAGCTGGGCATGAACACTGAAGCTTTCTTT. This codes for CASILKLGMNTEAFF.

This clonotype was seen a handful of times. The chain links TRBV7-2 to TRBJ1-1; D perhaps matches TRBD1 (5 bases). CDR3 length: 16 residues. In germline, CDR1 is SGHTA, CDR2 FQGNSA. V was cut by 6 bases and J by 1 base, with 18 bases left in between. The CDR3 DNA follows: TGTGCCAGCAGTCATCCGGGGCAGGGAGAGAACACTGAAGCTTTCTTT. It translates to CASSHPGQGENTEAFF.

CDR3 in DNA: TGTGCCAGCAGCTTGGAAGTGACTAGCGACACCGGGGAGCTGTTTTTT. Translated, it gives CASSLEVTSDTGELFF. The chain has TRBV5-6 and TRBJ2-2; 8 positions match TRBD2. Trimming cost V 0 bases and J 3 bases; bases outside gene matches: 4. CDR3 size: 16 residues. Per germline, CDR1 SGHDT and CDR2 YYEEEE.

This clonotype was observed at least ten times. This chain links TRBV12-3 or TRBV12-4 with TRBJ1-3; no clear D. The V and J ends lost 7 bases and 1 base respectively, with 14 bases between them. The CDR3 spans 15 residues. The CDR3: CASTLVRYSGNTIYF. The CDR3 nucleotides are TGTGCCAGCACCTTAGTAAGGTATTCTGGAAACACCATATATTTT.

The gene calls are TRBV2 and TRBJ1-5; weak D call: TRBD1 (5 bases). Deletions cut 4 bases from V and 0 bases from J, with 10 bases between. This CDR3 is built from 15 residues. CDR1 and CDR2 from the germline V gene are SNHLY and FYNNEI. CDR3 DNA sequence: TGTGCCAGCAGTGTCTACAGGAATAGCAATCAGCCCCAGCATTTT. It encodes CASSVYRNSNQPQHF.

This clonotype was observed a handful of times. The CDR3 DNA reads TGTGCCAGTACTCCGGACGGTAGGAGGTATAATTCACCCCTCCACTTT. Translation gives CASTPDGRRYNSPLHF. The chain combines TRBV19 with TRBJ1-6; D ambiguous. The CDR3 is 16 amino acids. Germline CDR1 LNHDA, CDR2 SQIVND (reference sequence). V was pared by 7 bases and J by 4 bases, with 17 bases between.

The chain has TRBV27 and TRBJ2-5; 8 nucleotides match TRBD2. The CDR3 runs 18 residues. Germline V gene data show CDR1 as MNHEY and CDR2 as SMNVEV (reference sequence). The junction had 19 bases not matched to a gene; V was cut back by 5 bases and J by 5 bases. CDR3 nucleotides: TGTGCCAGCAGTCCTCTGACCCGACTAGCGAAACAATCTGAGACCCAGTACTTC. Its protein is CASSPLTRLAKQSETQYF.

The rearrangement links TRBV6-5 to TRBJ1-2, with D possibly matching TRBD1 (6 bases). Germline V gene data show CDR1 as MNHEY and CDR2 as SVGAGI. The V and J ends lost 0 bases and 0 bases respectively, with 11 bases between them. The CDR3 is 16 amino acids. CDR3 amino acids: CASSYSWGAANYGYTF. The DNA for the CDR3 is TGTGCCAGCAGTTACTCCTGGGGGGCCGCTAACTATGGCTACACCTTC.

The V and J genes are TRBV12-3 or TRBV12-4 and TRBJ2-2; 7 positions agree with TRBD1. With V trimmed by 11 bases and J by 5 bases, 8 bases remained unmatched. There are 13 residues in the CDR3. This CDR3 reads CAGRQGRTGELFF. The CDR3 coding sequence is TGTGCCGGCCGACAGGGAAGAACCGGGGAGCTGTTTTTT.

This clonotype was counted only a few times. This chain joins TRBV6-1 and TRBJ1-5, with TRBD1 as a possible D gene (5 bases). The V and J ends lost 6 bases and 1 base respectively, with 16 bases between them. CDR3 length equals 16 residues. Germline V gene data show CDR1 as MNHNS and CDR2 as SASEGT. CDR3 in amino acids: CASSILSGMSNQPQHF. The CDR3 coding sequence is TGTGCCAGCAGCATACTTTCAGGGATGAGCAATCAGCCCCAGCATTTT.

This clonotype was counted ten times or more. The chain links TRBV7-2 to TRBJ1-5, with TRBD1 matching over 8 bases. This CDR3 is built from 14 residues. V lost 4 bases, J lost 9 bases, and 8 bases stayed unmatched. CDR1 and CDR2 from the germline V gene are SGHTA and FQGNSA. This CDR3 is CASSSGQGRGPQHF. CDR3 DNA: TGTGCCAGCAGCTCCGGACAGGGCCGCGGGCCCCAGCATTTT. Complete variable domain (other parts from reference TRBV7-2 and TRBJ1-5): GAGVSQSPSNKVTEKGKDVELRCDPISGHTALYWYRQSLGQGLEFLIYFQGNSAPDKSGLPSDRFSAERTGGSVSTLTIQRTQQEDSAVYLCASSSGQGRGPQHFGDGTRLSIL.

The CDR3 bases are TGTGCCATCAGCTATTCGGGGGGCCTCCAAGAGACCCAGTACTTC. Translation: CAISYSGGLQETQYF. The chain recombines TRBV10-3 with TRBJ2-5, with a possible D match to TRBD2 (7 bases). The CDR3 totals 15 residues. Trimming removed 6 bases from V and 1 base from J, with 15 bases in between. The V gene's germline CDR1 is ENHRY and CDR2 SYGVKD.